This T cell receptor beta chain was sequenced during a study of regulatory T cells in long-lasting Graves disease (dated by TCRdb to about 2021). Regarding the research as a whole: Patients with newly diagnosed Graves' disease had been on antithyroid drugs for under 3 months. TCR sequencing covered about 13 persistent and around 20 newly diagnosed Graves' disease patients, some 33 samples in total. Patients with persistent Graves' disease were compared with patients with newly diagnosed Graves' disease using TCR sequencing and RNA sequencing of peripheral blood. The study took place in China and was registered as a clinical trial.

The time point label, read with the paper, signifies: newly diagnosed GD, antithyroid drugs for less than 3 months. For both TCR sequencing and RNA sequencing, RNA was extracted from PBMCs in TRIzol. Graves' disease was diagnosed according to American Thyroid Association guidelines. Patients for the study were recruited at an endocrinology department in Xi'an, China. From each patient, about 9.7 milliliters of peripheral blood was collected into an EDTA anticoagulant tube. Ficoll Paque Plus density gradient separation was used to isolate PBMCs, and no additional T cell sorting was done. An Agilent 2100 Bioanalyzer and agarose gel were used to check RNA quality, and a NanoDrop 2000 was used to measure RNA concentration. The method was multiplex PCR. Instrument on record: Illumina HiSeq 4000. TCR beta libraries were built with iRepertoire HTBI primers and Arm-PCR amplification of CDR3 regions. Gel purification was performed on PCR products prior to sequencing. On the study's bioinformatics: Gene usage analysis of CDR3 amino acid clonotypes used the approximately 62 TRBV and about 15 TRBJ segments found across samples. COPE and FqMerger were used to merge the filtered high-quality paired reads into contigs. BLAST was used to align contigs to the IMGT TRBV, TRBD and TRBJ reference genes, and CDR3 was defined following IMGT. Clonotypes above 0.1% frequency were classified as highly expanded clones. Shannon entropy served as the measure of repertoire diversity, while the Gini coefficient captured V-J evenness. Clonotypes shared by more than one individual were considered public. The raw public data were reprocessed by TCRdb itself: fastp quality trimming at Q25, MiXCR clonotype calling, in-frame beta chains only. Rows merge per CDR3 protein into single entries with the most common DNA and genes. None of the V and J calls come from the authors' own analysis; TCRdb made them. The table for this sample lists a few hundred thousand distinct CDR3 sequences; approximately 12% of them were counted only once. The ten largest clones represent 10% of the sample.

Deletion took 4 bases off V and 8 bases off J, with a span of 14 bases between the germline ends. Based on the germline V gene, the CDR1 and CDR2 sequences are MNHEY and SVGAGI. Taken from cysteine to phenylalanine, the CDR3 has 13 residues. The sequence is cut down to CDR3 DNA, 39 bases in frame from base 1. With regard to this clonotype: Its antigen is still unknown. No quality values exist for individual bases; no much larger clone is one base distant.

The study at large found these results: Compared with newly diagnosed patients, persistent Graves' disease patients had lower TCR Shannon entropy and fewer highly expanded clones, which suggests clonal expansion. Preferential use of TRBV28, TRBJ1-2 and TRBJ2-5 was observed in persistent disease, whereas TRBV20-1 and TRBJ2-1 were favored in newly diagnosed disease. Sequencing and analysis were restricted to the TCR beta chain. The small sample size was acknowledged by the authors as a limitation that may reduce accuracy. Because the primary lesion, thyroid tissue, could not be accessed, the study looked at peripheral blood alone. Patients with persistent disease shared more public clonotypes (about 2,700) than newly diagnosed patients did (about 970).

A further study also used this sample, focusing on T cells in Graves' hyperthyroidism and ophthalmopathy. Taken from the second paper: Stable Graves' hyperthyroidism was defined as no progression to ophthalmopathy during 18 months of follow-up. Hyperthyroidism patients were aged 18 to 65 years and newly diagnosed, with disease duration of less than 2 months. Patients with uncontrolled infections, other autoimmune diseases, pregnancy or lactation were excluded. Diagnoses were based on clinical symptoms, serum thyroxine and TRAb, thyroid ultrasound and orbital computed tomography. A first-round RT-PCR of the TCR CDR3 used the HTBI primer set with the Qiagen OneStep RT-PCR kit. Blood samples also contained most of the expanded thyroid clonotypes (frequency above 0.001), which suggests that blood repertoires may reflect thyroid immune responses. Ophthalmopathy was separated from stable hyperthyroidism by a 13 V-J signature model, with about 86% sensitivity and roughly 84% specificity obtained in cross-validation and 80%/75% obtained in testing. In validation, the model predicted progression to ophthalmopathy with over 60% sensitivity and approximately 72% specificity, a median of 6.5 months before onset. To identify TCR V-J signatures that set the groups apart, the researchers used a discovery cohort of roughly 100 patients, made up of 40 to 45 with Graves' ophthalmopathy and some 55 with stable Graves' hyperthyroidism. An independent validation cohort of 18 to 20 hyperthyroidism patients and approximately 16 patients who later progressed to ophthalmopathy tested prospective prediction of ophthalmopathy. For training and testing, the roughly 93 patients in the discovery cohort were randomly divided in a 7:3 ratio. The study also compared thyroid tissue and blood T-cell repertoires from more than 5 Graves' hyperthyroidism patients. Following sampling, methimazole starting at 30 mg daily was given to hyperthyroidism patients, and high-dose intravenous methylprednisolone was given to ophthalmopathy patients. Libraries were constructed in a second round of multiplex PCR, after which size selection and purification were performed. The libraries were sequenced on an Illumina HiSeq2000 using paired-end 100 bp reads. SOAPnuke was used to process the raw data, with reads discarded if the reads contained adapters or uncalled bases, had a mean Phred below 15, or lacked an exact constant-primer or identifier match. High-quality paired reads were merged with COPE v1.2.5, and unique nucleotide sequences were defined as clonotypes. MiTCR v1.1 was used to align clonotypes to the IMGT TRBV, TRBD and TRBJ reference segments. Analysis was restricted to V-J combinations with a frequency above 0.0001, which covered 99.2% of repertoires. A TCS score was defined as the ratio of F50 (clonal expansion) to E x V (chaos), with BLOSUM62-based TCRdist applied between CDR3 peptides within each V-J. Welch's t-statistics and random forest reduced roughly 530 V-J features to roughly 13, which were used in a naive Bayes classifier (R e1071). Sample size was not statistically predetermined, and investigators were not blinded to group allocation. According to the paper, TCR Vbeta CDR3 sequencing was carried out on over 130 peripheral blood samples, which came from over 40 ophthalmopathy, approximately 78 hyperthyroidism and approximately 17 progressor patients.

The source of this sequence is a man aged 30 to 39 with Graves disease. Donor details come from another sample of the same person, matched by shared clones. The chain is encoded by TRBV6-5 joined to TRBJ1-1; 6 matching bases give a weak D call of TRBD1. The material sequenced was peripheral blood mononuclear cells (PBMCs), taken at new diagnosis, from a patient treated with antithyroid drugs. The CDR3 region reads CASSSLTGKEAFF. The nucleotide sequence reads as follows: TGTGCCAGCAGTTCTTTGACAGGTAAAGAAGCTTTCTTT.